This entry is about one T cell receptor beta chain. As yet, its antigen is unknown. This entry comes from a study of graft-versus-host responses after intestinal transplantation. As for the study in general: The transplants performed in recipients were multivisceral, liver-intestinal, or isolated intestinal. Every recipient had anti-thymocyte globulin induction and roughly 3 years of tacrolimus plus steroids.

Only in-frame clones appear in the TCRdb table, and some are missing; sequencing was by immunoSEQ multiplex PCR. The sample has thousands of clones; 94% are singletons. General study results and limits: Recipient-marrow GvH clones were detected, some having first appeared in ileum or blood. Early HvG declines after transplant were associated with peak circulating GvH clone levels.

CDR1 is MDHEN and CDR2 is SYDVKM in the germline V gene. Trimming took 6 bases from V and 0 from J, leaving 13 bases between them. The CDR3 covers 15 residues. The V call is TRBV28, the J call TRBJ2-3; a possible D gene is TRBD2 (5 bases). Sequenced here: PBMCs, sampled 11 days after intestinal transplantation. This sequence originates from a human patient who received an intestinal transplant, so some T cells may come from the graft donor. This CDR3 reads CASSSEDWSTDTQYF. CDR3 in DNA: TGTGCCAGCAGCTCAGAGGACTGGAGCACAGATACGCAGTATTTT.